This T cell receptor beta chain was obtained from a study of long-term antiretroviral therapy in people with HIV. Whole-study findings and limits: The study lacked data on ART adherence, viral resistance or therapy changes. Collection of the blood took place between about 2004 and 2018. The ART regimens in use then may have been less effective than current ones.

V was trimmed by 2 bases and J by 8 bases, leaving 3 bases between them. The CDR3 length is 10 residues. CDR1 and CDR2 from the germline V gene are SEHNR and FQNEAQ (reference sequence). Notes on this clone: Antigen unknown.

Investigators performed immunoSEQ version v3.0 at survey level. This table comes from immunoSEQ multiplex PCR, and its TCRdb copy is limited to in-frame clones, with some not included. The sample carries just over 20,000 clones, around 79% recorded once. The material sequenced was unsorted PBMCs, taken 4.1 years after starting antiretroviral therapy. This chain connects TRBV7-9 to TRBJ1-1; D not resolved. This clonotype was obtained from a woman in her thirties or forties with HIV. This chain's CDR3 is CASSLSEAFF. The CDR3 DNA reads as TGTGCCAGCAGCTTATCCGAAGCTTTCTTT.